This T cell receptor (beta chain) was obtained from a study of cytomegalovirus exposure and HLA in healthy donors. Study results and limitations: As immune exposure information, only CMV serostatus was available.

From germline, CDR1 is MDHEN and CDR2 SYDVKM. The CDR3 contains 16 residues. PCR primers comprised 60 Vbeta and 13 Jbeta primers. The data were produced by immunoSEQ multiplex PCR, yet TCRdb's version contains in-frame clones alone and is incomplete. The table includes 90,000 to 120,000 clones, around 73% detected once. With respect to this clone: Its target is not known. Relative to the germline gene, one junction end is altered; a read error may explain this. Other DNA sequences in the same sample also yield this CDR3.

This chain links TRBV28 with TRBJ2-2; 9 positions match TRBD1. The source is a man under 40 in good health and CMV-seronegative. Sequenced input: PBMCs. The CDR3 reads CASSYVQGAGTGELFF. CDR3 DNA sequence: TGTGCCAGCAGTTACGTACAGGGGGCCGGCACCGGGGAGCTGTTCTTT. The complete variable domain, with remaining parts taken from reference TRBV28 and TRBJ2-2, reads DVKVTQSSRYLVKRTGEKVFLECVQDMDHENMFWYRQDPGLGLRLIYFSYDVKMKEKGDIPEGYSVSREKKERFSLILESASTNQTSMYLCASSYVQGAGTGELFFGEGSRLTVL.